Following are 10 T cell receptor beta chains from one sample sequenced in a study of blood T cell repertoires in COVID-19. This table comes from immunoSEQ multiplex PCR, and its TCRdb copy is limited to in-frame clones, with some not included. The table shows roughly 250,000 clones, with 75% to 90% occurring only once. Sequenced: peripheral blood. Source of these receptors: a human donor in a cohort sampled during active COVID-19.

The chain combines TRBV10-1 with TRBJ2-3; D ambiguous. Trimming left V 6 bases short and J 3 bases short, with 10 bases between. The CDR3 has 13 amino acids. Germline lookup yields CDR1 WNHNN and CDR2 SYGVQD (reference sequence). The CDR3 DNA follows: TGCGCCAGCAGGAGAGATCCGACAGATACGCAGTATTTT. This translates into CASRRDPTDTQYF.

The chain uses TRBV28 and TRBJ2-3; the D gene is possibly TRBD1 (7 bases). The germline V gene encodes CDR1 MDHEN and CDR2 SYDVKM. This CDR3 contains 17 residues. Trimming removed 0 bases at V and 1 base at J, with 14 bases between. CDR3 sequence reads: CASSLWTPGGRTDTQYF. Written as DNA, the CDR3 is TGTGCCAGCAGTTTATGGACCCCAGGGGGGCGCACAGATACGCAGTATTTT.

For the CDR3, the DNA is TGTGCCAGCAGCGAGGACAGGGGGCGCAAGTATGGCTACACCTTC. Protein sequence: CASSEDRGRKYGYTF. This chain uses TRBV5-4 with TRBJ1-2, with TRBD1 matching over 11 bases. Germline V gives CDR1 SGHNT, CDR2 YYREEE (reference sequence). The CDR3 consists of 15 residues. The V and J ends lost 4 bases and 5 bases, in that order; junction bases with no gene match: 7. Drawing the rest from reference TRBV5-4 and TRBJ1-2, the complete variable domain is ETGVTQSPTHLIKTRGQQVTLRCSSQSGHNTVSWYQQALGQGPQFIFQYYREEENGRGNFPPRFSGLQFPNYSSELNVNALELDDSALYLCASSEDRGRKYGYTFGSGTRLTVV.

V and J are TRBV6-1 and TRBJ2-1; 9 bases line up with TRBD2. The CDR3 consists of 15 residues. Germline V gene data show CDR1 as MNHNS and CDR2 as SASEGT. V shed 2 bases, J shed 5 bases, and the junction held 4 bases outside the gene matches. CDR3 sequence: CASSERTSEDNEQFF. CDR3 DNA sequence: TGTGCCAGCAGTGAACGGACTAGCGAAGACAATGAGCAGTTCTTC.

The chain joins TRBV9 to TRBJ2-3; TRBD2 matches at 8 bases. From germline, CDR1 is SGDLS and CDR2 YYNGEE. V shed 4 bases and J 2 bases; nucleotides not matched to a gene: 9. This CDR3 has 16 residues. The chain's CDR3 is CASSPHSGGHTDTQYF. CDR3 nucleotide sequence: TGTGCCAGCAGCCCCCACAGCGGGGGCCACACAGATACGCAGTATTTT.

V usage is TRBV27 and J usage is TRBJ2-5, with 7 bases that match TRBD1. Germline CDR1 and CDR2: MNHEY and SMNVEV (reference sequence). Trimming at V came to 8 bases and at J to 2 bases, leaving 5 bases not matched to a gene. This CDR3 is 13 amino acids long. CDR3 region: CASRGRGQETQYF. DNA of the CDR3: TGTGCCAGCCGGGGCAGGGGGCAAGAGACCCAGTACTTC.

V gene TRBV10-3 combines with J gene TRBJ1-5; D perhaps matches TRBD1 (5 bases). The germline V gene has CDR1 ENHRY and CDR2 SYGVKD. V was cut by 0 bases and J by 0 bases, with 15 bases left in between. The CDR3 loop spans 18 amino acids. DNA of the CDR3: TGTGCCATCAGTGAGTCCGCAGGGTTCGCAAATAGCAATCAGCCCCAGCATTTT. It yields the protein CAISESAGFANSNQPQHF.

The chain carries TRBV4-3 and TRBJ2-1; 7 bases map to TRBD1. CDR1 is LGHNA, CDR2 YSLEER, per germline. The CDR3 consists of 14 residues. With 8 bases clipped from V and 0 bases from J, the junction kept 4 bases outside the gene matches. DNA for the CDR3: TGCGCCAGCGGACAGGAAACCTCCTACAATGAGCAGTTCTTC. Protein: CASGQETSYNEQFF.

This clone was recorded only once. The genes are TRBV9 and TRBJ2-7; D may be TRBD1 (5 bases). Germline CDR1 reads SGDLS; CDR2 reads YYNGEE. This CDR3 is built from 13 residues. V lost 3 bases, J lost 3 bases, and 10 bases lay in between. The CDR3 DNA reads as TGTGCCAGCAGCGCCCCCCAGGGCTACGAGCAGTACTTC. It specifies CASSAPQGYEQYF. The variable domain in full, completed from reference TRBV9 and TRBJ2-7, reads DSGVTQTPKHLITATGQRVTLRCSPRSGDLSVYWYQQSLDQGLQFLIQYYNGEERAKGNILERFSAQQFPDLHSELNLSSLELGDSALYFCASSAPQGYEQYFGPGTRLTVT.

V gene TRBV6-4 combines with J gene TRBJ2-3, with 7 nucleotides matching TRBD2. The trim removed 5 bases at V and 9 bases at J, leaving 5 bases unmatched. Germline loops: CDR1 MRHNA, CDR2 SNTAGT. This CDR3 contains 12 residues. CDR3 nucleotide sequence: TGTGCCAGCAGTACTGGGGGGGAGACGCAGTATTTT. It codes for CASSTGGETQYF.